The rows below give T cell receptor beta chains drawn from one sample of a study of T cells in localized non-small cell lung cancer. Sequenced by immunoSEQ multiplex PCR; TCRdb stores in-frame clones only, minus some. The data show over 30,000 clones, 75% to 90% seen once. The source was peripheral blood, collected before any cancer treatment. The receptors originated from a woman between 40 and 69 years old with stage I lung adenocarcinoma. Both conserved end residues are part of each CDR3. Fields, in order: J gene, V gene, CDR3 protein.

j_call: TRBJ2-5
v_call: TRBV5-1
cdr3_aa: CASSLRDSGGETQYF

j_call: TRBJ1-4
v_call: TRBV15
cdr3_aa: CATRSRSMAEKLFF

j_call: TRBJ2-2
v_call: TRBV29-1
cdr3_aa: CSSTGTGTSGTGELFF

j_call: TRBJ1-1
v_call: TRBV7-2
cdr3_aa: CASSLQGGTEAFF

j_call: TRBJ2-7
v_call: TRBV19
cdr3_aa: CASSTGLADSYEQYF

j_call: TRBJ1-1
v_call: TRBV19
cdr3_aa: CASSMAWMAPDGGRRTEAFF

j_call: TRBJ2-1
v_call: TRBV28
cdr3_aa: CASSFTPSYNEQFF

j_call: TRBJ2-2
v_call: TRBV27
cdr3_aa: CASRTSGIRLANTGELFF

j_call: TRBJ2-7
v_call: TRBV6-7
cdr3_aa: CASIYKGTGGIYEQYF

j_call: TRBJ1-5
v_call: TRBV28
cdr3_aa: CASGFLIRQGMGNQPQHF

j_call: TRBJ1-2
v_call: TRBV30
cdr3_aa: CAWSDTNYGYTF

j_call: TRBJ2-3
v_call: TRBV6-5
cdr3_aa: CASRGGTSGSIWYF

j_call: TRBJ1-1
v_call: TRBV19
cdr3_aa: CASSILSDFTEAFF

j_call: TRBJ2-7
v_call: TRBV28
cdr3_aa: CASRTTRAEQYF

j_call: TRBJ2-7
v_call: TRBV27
cdr3_aa: CASSLRQGARNEQYF

j_call: TRBJ2-6
v_call: TRBV19
cdr3_aa: CASSSGTGYAGANVLTF

j_call: TRBJ2-3
v_call: TRBV11-3
cdr3_aa: CASSPTSTDTQYF

j_call: TRBJ2-7
v_call: TRBV6-5
cdr3_aa: CASSYAGTSYEQYF

j_call: TRBJ1-6
v_call: TRBV9
cdr3_aa: CASSQLVTGDSPLHF

j_call: TRBJ2-3
v_call: TRBV9
cdr3_aa: CASNAGGTDTQYF

j_call: TRBJ2-1
v_call: TRBV11-2
cdr3_aa: CASSLGQVPAEEQFF

j_call: TRBJ1-4
v_call: TRBV19
cdr3_aa: CASSITGQSNEKLFF

j_call: TRBJ2-2
v_call: TRBV7-2
cdr3_aa: CAGGQGAGVGTGELFF

j_call: TRBJ2-3
v_call: TRBV10-3
cdr3_aa: CATHRDRDTDTQYF

j_call: TRBJ1-5
v_call: TRBV19
cdr3_aa: CASSIEKGVPGQPQHF

j_call: TRBJ2-5
v_call: TRBV2
cdr3_aa: CASRTGQETQYF

j_call: TRBJ2-2
v_call: TRBV19
cdr3_aa: CASSVLAGGDTGELFF

j_call: TRBJ1-5
v_call: TRBV30
cdr3_aa: CAWSPGRKNQPQHF

j_call: TRBJ2-7
v_call: TRBV5-6
cdr3_aa: CASSPMGDSTSYEQYF

j_call: TRBJ2-7
v_call: TRBV27
cdr3_aa: CASSFRYEQYF

j_call: TRBJ2-5
v_call: TRBV4-1
cdr3_aa: CASSPGGLAGGETQYF

j_call: TRBJ2-7
v_call: TRBV6-5
cdr3_aa: CASSSPGTAREQYF

j_call: TRBJ2-3
v_call: TRBV7-2
cdr3_aa: CAEGGTHPTDTQYF

j_call: TRBJ2-3
v_call: TRBV7-9
cdr3_aa: CASSFVSDTQYF

j_call: TRBJ1-2
v_call: TRBV14
cdr3_aa: CASSQLSQNYGYTF

j_call: TRBJ2-3
v_call: TRBV7-3
cdr3_aa: CASSSGLAGHQYF

j_call: TRBJ2-3
v_call: TRBV2
cdr3_aa: CASSEVMRGPDTQYF

j_call: TRBJ2-2
v_call: TRBV2
cdr3_aa: CASTVGRGGELFF

j_call: TRBJ2-7
v_call: TRBV27
cdr3_aa: CASSLQGYSYEQYF

j_call: TRBJ1-1
v_call: TRBV6-5
cdr3_aa: CASSFAGENTEAFF

j_call: TRBJ1-4
v_call: TRBV5-1
cdr3_aa: CASSLGTGHTGLEKLFF

j_call: TRBJ2-3
v_call: TRBV19
cdr3_aa: CASKLAFSGTGGQYF

j_call: TRBJ2-7
v_call: TRBV7-9
cdr3_aa: CASSFGKGPYEQYF

j_call: TRBJ1-2
v_call: TRBV19
cdr3_aa: CASSIGRENYGYTF

j_call: TRBJ2-1
v_call: TRBV5-4
cdr3_aa: CASSFGRNEQFF